A selection of T cell receptor beta chains follows, all from one sample in a study of blood T cells in healthy people across ages. TCRdb ran MiXCR on the 5' RACE reads and lists one entry per CDR3 protein. The sample records about 1.6 million distinct CDR3 sequences, roughly 30% being singletons. Sequenced input: blood. The receptors shown here come from a woman between 25 and 40 years old in good health. Both conserved end residues are part of each CDR3. The D gene is left open where the match is weak. Expanded clones get a size class; other rows say once, few or many, or leave the size out.

many	NA	TRBV4-1	TRBJ2-5	TGCGCCAGCAGCCAAGAGGAGACAGTCCAAGAGACCCAGTACTTC	CASSQEETVQETQYF
few	NA	TRBV10-3	TRBJ2-1	TGTGCCATCAGTGAGAGGGGGGTCCCTCGGACTGAGCAGTTCTTC	CAISERGVPRTEQFF
few	TRBD2	TRBV14	TRBJ2-3	TGTGCCAGCAGCCAAGATGGGGGGGTAAGATCCGATACGCAGTATTTT	CASSQDGGVRSDTQYF
few	TRBD1	TRBV28	TRBJ2-7	TGTGCCAGCAGTTTAACGGGACAGTACTACGAGCAGTACTTC	CASSLTGQYYEQYF
once	TRBD2	TRBV20-1	TRBJ2-7	TGCAGTGCTGATGGGACTAGCGGGGAGTCCTACGAGCAGTACTTC	CSADGTSGESYEQYF
NA	NA	TRBV6-5	TRBJ2-1	TGTGCCAGCAGTACGGGATCTAAGGGAAATGAGCAGTTCTTC	CASSTGSKGNEQFF
NA	TRBD1	TRBV7-2	TRBJ1-3	TGTGCCAGCAGACCGGACAGGGGGACCCACACCATATATTTT	CASRPDRGTHTIYF
few	NA	TRBV3-1	TRBJ2-1	TGTGCCAGCAGCCAGGGGAAGATAGCGCACTCCTACAATGAGCAGTTCTTC	CASSQGKIAHSYNEQFF
few	NA	TRBV20-1	TRBJ2-7	TGCAGTGCTAGATACGGGCGCGAGCAGTACTTC	CSARYGREQYF
NA	NA	TRBV3-1	TRBJ1-2	TGTGCCAGCAGCCAAGCGGGCGTCTCTCCTGGCTACACCTTC	CASSQAGVSPGYTF
NA	TRBD1	TRBV7-9	TRBJ2-5	TGTGCCAGCAGCTTCGGGACAGGGGAGGTCCAAGAGACCCAGTACTTC	CASSFGTGEVQETQYF
NA	NA	TRBV5-1	TRBJ2-7	TGCGCCAGCAGCTTGGAAGGGACCGTCACAACCTACGAGCAGTACTTC	CASSLEGTVTTYEQYF
NA	NA	TRBV2	TRBJ2-2	TGTGCCAGCAGTGAAGCGCTTCGGGGATCTGGGGAGCTGTTTTTT	CASSEALRGSGELFF
few	NA	TRBV20-1	TRBJ1-2	TGCAGTGCCGACCCGGGACATCTGGGAGATGGCTACACCTTC	CSADPGHLGDGYTF
NA	NA	TRBV6-6	TRBJ1-6	TGTGCCAGCAGCGTAACCACTAGGGACAATTCACCCCTCCACTTT	CASSVTTRDNSPLHF
NA	NA	TRBV20-1	TRBJ2-1	TGCAGTGCAACCCTGGCGGGATCGCGGTCGTACAATGAGCAGTTCTTC	CSATLAGSRSYNEQFF
few	NA	TRBV29-1	TRBJ1-4	TGCAGCGTTGAAACAGACGGCCCCCAGGGAAAACTGTTTTTT	CSVETDGPQGKLFF
NA	NA	TRBV20-1	TRBJ1-2	TGCAGTGCTAGAGATGGTTCCGTAAACTATGGCTACACCTTC	CSARDGSVNYGYTF
few	NA	TRBV6-1	TRBJ1-2	TGTGCCAGCAGTGAAGGGAACGGTAACTATGGCTACACCTTC	CASSEGNGNYGYTF
NA	TRBD1	TRBV2	TRBJ1-5	TGTGCCAGCACCCCGGACAGGGGGCCGGCTAGCAATCAGCCCCAGCATTTT	CASTPDRGPASNQPQHF
NA	NA	TRBV10-3	TRBJ2-7	TGTACCATCAGTCCAGGGTCGACCTACGAGCAGTACTTC	CTISPGSTYEQYF
few	NA	TRBV7-2	TRBJ1-6	TGTGCCAGCAGCTTAGCGCTTTTCCTCCACTTT	CASSLALFLHF
NA	NA	TRBV27	TRBJ1-2	TGTGCCAGCAGTTTAGTGGAAGACTATGGCTACACCTTC	CASSLVEDYGYTF
many	NA	TRBV10-3	TRBJ2-1	TGTGCCATCAGTGATCATAGAGGAGGGAATGAGCAGTTCTTC	CAISDHRGGNEQFF
few	NA	TRBV7-6	TRBJ2-5	TGTGCCAGCAGCTTAGTATCCGACGGCGAGACCCAGTACTTC	CASSLVSDGETQYF
many	NA	TRBV4-2	TRBJ2-1	TGTGCCAGCAGCCAAGACCGCGGCAGCTCCTACAATGAGCAGTTCTTC	CASSQDRGSSYNEQFF
NA	NA	TRBV28	TRBJ2-3	TGTGCCAGCAGTTTCGCGTGGGAGCGCACAGATACGCAGTATTTT	CASSFAWERTDTQYF
NA	NA	TRBV6-1	TRBJ1-5	TGTGCCAGCAGTGAAGATGAGCAGGCTGATCAGCCCCAGCATTTT	CASSEDEQADQPQHF
few	TRBD1	TRBV9	TRBJ2-5	TGTGCCAGCAGCCCCATGCAGGGGGTTTCCCAAGAGACCCAGTACTTC	CASSPMQGVSQETQYF
many	TRBD1	TRBV4-1	TRBJ2-3	TGCGCCAGCAGCCGAGTACTGTCGGGACAGGCGATCACAGATACGCAGTATTTT	CASSRVLSGQAITDTQYF
few	TRBD1	TRBV20-1	TRBJ1-4	TGCAGTGCTAGAAGTTCGACAGGGGGGTCTGAAAAACTGTTTTTT	CSARSSTGGSEKLFF
NA	TRBD1	TRBV7-9	TRBJ2-1	TGTGCCAGCAGCTCACCTATGCCGGGACAGGGGAGAAGTGAGCAGTTCTTC	CASSSPMPGQGRSEQFF
NA	NA	TRBV3-1	TRBJ1-2	TGTGCCAGCAGCGCCCAGTCTGGCTACACCTTC	CASSAQSGYTF
few	NA	TRBV7-2	TRBJ1-2	TGTGCCAGCAGCTTCGGACGGCTCTATGGCTACACCTTC	CASSFGRLYGYTF
NA	TRBD2	TRBV7-2	TRBJ2-1	TGTGCCAGCAGCTCCCGGAGTAGCGGGCACAATGAGCAGTTCTTC	CASSSRSSGHNEQFF
NA	NA	TRBV20-1	TRBJ2-5	TGCAGTGCGTCACCGAGACGGGGGGCGCTGGAGACCCAGTACTTC	CSASPRRGALETQYF
NA	NA	TRBV19	TRBJ1-2	TGTGCCAGTACCCTTTTAGGGGGGTGGAATGACTATGGCTACACCTTC	CASTLLGGWNDYGYTF
NA	TRBD1	TRBV20-1	TRBJ1-2	TGCAGTGCAGCTGGACAGGCTCACTATGGCTACACCTTC	CSAAGQAHYGYTF
NA	TRBD1	TRBV5-1	TRBJ1-5	TGCGCCAGCAGCTTGACAGGGGGTAACAATCAGCCCCAGCATTTT	CASSLTGGNNQPQHF
few	NA	TRBV7-3	TRBJ1-1	TGTGCCAGCAGCCCCGGGCAGGGGCCCTTGCTTGGCACTGAAGCTTTCTTT	CASSPGQGPLLGTEAFF
NA	TRBD1	TRBV20-1	TRBJ2-3	TGCAGTGCGCCTAAAGCGGACAGGGCCTCAGATACGCAGTATTTT	CSAPKADRASDTQYF
NA	NA	TRBV27	TRBJ1-4	TGTGCCAGCGGCGGAAGTCTCCAACCTAATGAAAAACTGTTTTTT	CASGGSLQPNEKLFF
few	NA	TRBV7-2	TRBJ2-7	TGTGCCAGCAGCCTTGATAGTGCAGGGGGGTACGAGCAGTACTTC	CASSLDSAGGYEQYF
few	TRBD2	TRBV11-2	TRBJ2-3	TGTGCCAGCAGCCCTGTAGCGGGACCAATCACAGATACGCAGTATTTT	CASSPVAGPITDTQYF
NA	TRBD2	TRBV2	TRBJ2-1	TGTGCCAGCAGTGAAATAGGGCGGGGGAGCTCCTACAATGAGCAGTTCTTC	CASSEIGRGSSYNEQFF
NA	TRBD2	TRBV5-6	TRBJ2-3	TGTGCCAGCAGCTTGATGGGCGGGGGGGCAACAGATACGCAGTATTTT	CASSLMGGGATDTQYF
NA	TRBD1	TRBV27	TRBJ2-7	TGTGCCAGCAGACGGACCCGGGACAGGGGAAACGAGCAGTACTTC	CASRRTRDRGNEQYF
NA	NA	TRBV29-1	TRBJ1-2	TGCAGCGTTGCCCTGACTAGTAACTATGGCTACACCTTC	CSVALTSNYGYTF
NA	NA	TRBV7-9	TRBJ2-5	TGTGCCAGCAGCTTAGCTAGGCAGGGGAGGTGGAATGAGCAGTACTTC	CASSLARQGRWNEQYF
few	TRBD1	TRBV10-3	TRBJ1-4	TGTGCCATCAGTGAGTCGGGGACAGACAGAAAATCAACTAATGAAAAACTGTTTTTT	CAISESGTDRKSTNEKLFF
few	NA	TRBV7-2	TRBJ2-7	TGTGCCAGCAGCGTGGGACCTCAGAACGAGCAGTACTTC	CASSVGPQNEQYF
NA	TRBD1	TRBV5-4	TRBJ2-3	TGTGCCAGCAGCTTACGCCAACAGGGGGATACGCAGTATTTT	CASSLRQQGDTQYF
few	NA	TRBV3-1	TRBJ2-1	TGTGCCAGCAGCCAAGATGGGTCTAGCGAGTACAATGAGCAGTTCTTC	CASSQDGSSEYNEQFF
few	NA	TRBV20-1	TRBJ1-1	TGCAGTGTGGATCAGATGAACACTGAAGCTTTCTTT	CSVDQMNTEAFF
few	NA	TRBV9	TRBJ2-3	TGTGCCAGCAGCGTAGAGACCGGGGGCGATACGCAGTATTTT	CASSVETGGDTQYF
NA	NA	TRBV4-2	TRBJ1-1	TGTGCCAGCAGCCAAGATAGCCTCCAGGGCAGGTTTAAGACTGAAGCTTTCTTT	CASSQDSLQGRFKTEAFF
few	NA	TRBV5-5	TRBJ1-2	TGTGCCAGCAGCTCCCGTCTGACAGGAACCCAACTCTATGGCTACACCTTC	CASSSRLTGTQLYGYTF
few	TRBD2	TRBV27	TRBJ2-3	TGTGCCAGCGGCGCGTTGGGGACTAGCGGGAGAACAGATACGCAGTATTTT	CASGALGTSGRTDTQYF
NA	TRBD2	TRBV11-2	TRBJ2-3	TGTGCCAGCACCTTTCGGGGCAGCGGGGAGGGAGATACGCAGTATTTT	CASTFRGSGEGDTQYF